This T cell receptor (beta chain) was documented in a study of a mutant IDH1 vaccine in newly diagnosed glioma. Study context: Patients arrived already treated with radiotherapy, temozolomide, or both, most having had both. Study conclusions and caveats: No link was apparently found between pseudoprogression and changes in top peripheral T cell clonotypes. Overall, 80% to 95% of patients had vaccine-induced immune responses.

The time point denotes: baseline, week 1 (first vaccination visit). The treatment here: pre-vaccination baseline after standard-of-care therapy. Each tumor in the donors was a new WHO grade 3 or 4 astrocytoma, IDH1-mutant and ATRX-lost. Turning to this clone: Its antigen remains unidentified.

The table came from immunoSEQ multiplex PCR; TCRdb's copy has only in-frame clones and leaves some out. The sample records about 88,000 clones, over 75% being singletons. This TCR was recovered from a middle-aged man with glioma. Some clones in this sample may be carry-over from other donors' samples. The specimen was PBMCs, collected from a glioma patient treated with radiotherapy, temozolomide or both.

In DNA form, the CDR3 reads TGTGCCAGCAGTTACTCGGACAGGGGGTCGGATTCACCCCTCCACTTT. It encodes CASSYSDRGSDSPLHF. V usage is TRBV6-5 and J usage is TRBJ1-6; the match to TRBD1 covers 10 bases. Per germline, CDR1 MNHEY and CDR2 SVGAGI. With 0 bases clipped from V and 8 bases from J, the junction kept 4 bases outside the gene matches. This CDR3 is built from 16 residues.